This entry lists 10 T cell receptor beta chains sequenced from one sample in a study of blood T cells in healthy people across ages. Together with a sample-barcoded 5' primer, a J-beta primer mix was included in a second PCR lasting about 6 to 11 cycles. TCRdb called the 5' RACE reads again in MiXCR, with one record for every CDR3 protein. The data contain about 760,000 distinct CDR3 sequences, 20% to 25% of them singletons. This same sample was also taken into another study, of T cells of mothers and their children.

Specimen: blood. The receptors originated from a boy younger than 18 in good health.

Only a few counts were recorded for this clonotype. The rearrangement uses TRBV20-1 and TRBJ2-1; maybe TRBD1 (6 bases). The CDR3 runs to 18 residues. Germline CDR1 reads DFQATT; CDR2 reads SNEGSKA (reference sequence). The germline V and J ends were trimmed by 1 base and 0 bases, with 19 bases remaining between them. The CDR3 spells CSARADGQRLSSYNEQFF. In DNA, the CDR3 is TGCAGTGCTAGAGCCGACGGACAGCGTCTGAGCTCCTACAATGAGCAGTTCTTC.

The chain has TRBV4-3 and TRBJ1-2; D perhaps matches TRBD1 (5 bases). CDR3 size: 17 residues. Germline CDR1 LGHNA, CDR2 YSLEER. Trimming took 0 bases from V and 4 from J, leaving 18 bases between them. The CDR3 coding sequence is TGCGCCAGCAGCCAAGATATGGGGATCGGGGCCTCCTATGGCTACACCTTC. This codes for CASSQDMGIGASYGYTF.

This clonotype occurred a few times. Mismatch with germline at one junction end may stem from a read error. The CDR3 DNA reads as TGTGCTAGCAGCTTAGCGGGAGTGGGGGGTACGCAGTATTTT. Protein product: CASSLAGVGGTQYF. The chain carries TRBV7-7 and TRBJ2-3, with 9 positions matching TRBD2. Germline V CDR1 and CDR2: SSHAT, FNYEAQ (reference sequence). There are 14 residues in the CDR3. Supplemented by reference TRBV7-7 and TRBJ2-3, the full variable domain reads GAGVSQSPRYKVTKRGQDVTLRCDPISSHATLYWYQQALGQGPEFLTYFNYEAQPDKSGLPSDRFSAERPEGSISTLTIQRTEQRDSAMYRCASSLAGVGGTQYFGPGTRLTVL.

The chain is built from TRBV7-9 and TRBJ1-4; D remains unclear. The CDR3 runs 15 residues. Germline V gives CDR1 SEHNR, CDR2 FQNEAQ (reference sequence). The V gene lost 0 bases and the J gene lost 6 bases, with 11 bases spanning the gap. CDR3 in DNA: TGTGCCAGCAGCTTAGCTCAAGGGTATGATGAAAAACTGTTTTTT. Translated: CASSLAQGYDEKLFF.

The CDR3 spells CASSLGSSGRGYTQYF. The CDR3 nucleotides read TGTGCCAGCAGCTTAGGCTCTAGCGGGAGGGGATATACGCAGTATTTT. The chain joins TRBV7-2 to TRBJ2-3, with TRBD2 matching 12 bases. V was clipped by 1 base and J by 7 bases; unmatched bases: 6. The CDR3 is made up of 16 amino acids. Germline CDR1 and CDR2: SGHTA and FQGNSA.

This clonotype appeared a few times. The chain combines TRBV11-2 with TRBJ2-5, with 9 bases lining up with TRBD1. The germline V gene encodes CDR1 SGHAT and CDR2 FQNNGV. The junction had 8 bases not matched to a gene; V was cut back by 5 bases and J by 7 bases. This CDR3 region has 14 residues. The CDR3 DNA sequence: TGTGCCAGCAGCCCCTCCGGGACAGGGAGGACCCAGTACTTC. Its translation is CASSPSGTGRTQYF.

V and J are TRBV20-1 and TRBJ1-2, with TRBD1 as a possible D gene (5 bases). The CDR3 is 10 amino acids. Germline CDR1 is DFQATT and CDR2 is SNEGSKA (reference sequence). This chain's CDR3 is CSALGDGYTF. The CDR3 DNA reads as TGCAGCGCCTTGGGGGATGGCTACACCTTC.

The chain carries TRBV5-1 and TRBJ2-1; no clear D. Trimming pared 0 bases from V and 5 bases from J, leaving 12 bases between. This CDR3 is 15 amino acids long. Germline assignment: CDR1 SGHRS and CDR2 YFSETQ. The CDR3 loop is CASSLVFGPHNEQFF. CDR3 nucleotide sequence: TGCGCCAGCAGCTTGGTGTTCGGCCCGCACAATGAGCAGTTCTTC.

There are many counts of this clonotype. This chain uses TRBV6-5 with TRBJ2-5, with TRBD1 identical over 10 bases. Unmatched junction bases numbered 5, after V lost 6 bases and J lost 4 bases. The CDR3 totals 14 residues. Germline-derived CDR1 and CDR2 are MNHEY and SVGAGI. CDR3 residues: CASRETGGRETQYF. The CDR3 region has the DNA TGTGCCAGCAGAGAGACAGGGGGCCGAGAGACCCAGTACTTC.

This clonotype was counted once. The rearrangement links TRBV21-1 to TRBJ1-1. TRBV21-1 is assigned pseudogene status. CDR3 length: 19 amino acids. In nucleotides, the CDR3 is TGTGCCAGCAGCAACTCCTTTGGGGAGGGGCCCCAGGACGACACTGAAGCTTTCTTT. It yields the protein CASSNSFGEGPQDDTEAFF.